Listed below are T cell receptor beta chains from one sample, sequenced in a study of blood T cell repertoires in COVID-19. Sequencing was performed with immunoSEQ multiplex PCR; in TCRdb, only in-frame clones are kept and a portion is missing. This sample carries approximately 170,000 clones, 80% to 85% of them seen once, and the ten largest clones take about 8.3%. Sequenced material: peripheral blood. All receptors derive from a woman aged 70-85 years with COVID-19, enrolled during active disease. Each CDR3 is given with its conserved first and last residue. D genes are given only for firm matches. Where a row states a size, it is once, few, many or the class of an expanded clone; other rows omit it.

j_call | clone_size | d_call | v_call | cdr3_nt | cdr3_aa
TRBJ2-1 | - | - | TRBV15 | TGTGCCACCAGCAGAGTTGGGGACTCCTTGGGCTACAATGAGCAGTTCTTC | CATSRVGDSLGYNEQFF
TRBJ2-7 | - | - | TRBV5-4 | TGTGCCAGCAGCTTGCAGAGCGGGTTCCCCTACGAGCAGTACTTC | CASSLQSGFPYEQYF
TRBJ2-7 | - | TRBD2 | TRBV7-9 | TGTGCCAGCAGCTCACCGGGACTAGCCTCCTCCTACGAGCAGTACTTC | CASSSPGLASSYEQYF
TRBJ1-1 | - | - | TRBV5-6 | TGTGCCAGCAGCTTGGGAACAGGATTTATGAACACTGAAGCTTTCTTT | CASSLGTGFMNTEAFF
TRBJ2-1 | - | - | TRBV5-1 | TGCGCCAGCAGCTTGGAGACAGTTGAGCAGTTCTTC | CASSLETVEQFF
TRBJ1-2 | - | TRBD1 | TRBV5-6 | TGTGCCAGCAGCCTTTCGGGGACAGCTAACTATGGCTACACCTTC | CASSLSGTANYGYTF
TRBJ2-1 | - | - | TRBV5-1 | TGCGCCAGCAGCTTGGCCTTGGACATAAATTCCTACAATGAGCAGTTCTTC | CASSLALDINSYNEQFF
TRBJ1-2 | once | - | TRBV21-1 | TGTGCCAGCAGCGGGGACAGGGTGGAGTATGGCTACACCTTC | CASSGDRVEYGYTF
TRBJ2-5 | - | TRBD2 | TRBV24-1 | TGTGCCACCAGCTGGACTAGCGGGCCTGGGGAGACCCAGTACTTC | CATSWTSGPGETQYF
TRBJ2-1 | - | TRBD2 | TRBV7-2 | TGTGCCAGCAGCCCGACCGGGACTAGCGGCAATGAGCAGTTCTTC | CASSPTGTSGNEQFF
TRBJ2-5 | - | TRBD1 | TRBV19 | TGTGCCAGTAGTATAGCCCCGTCGACAGGGCAAGAGACCCAGTACTTC | CASSIAPSTGQETQYF
TRBJ2-1 | - | - | TRBV13 | TGTGCCAGCAGCGTTTCCGGCTCCTACAATGAGCAGTTCTTC | CASSVSGSYNEQFF
TRBJ2-7 | - | TRBD1 | TRBV5-1 | TGCGCCAGCAGCAGGGACAGTACCTACGAGCAGTACTTC | CASSRDSTYEQYF
TRBJ2-3 | - | - | TRBV4-1 | TGCGCCAGCAGCCAAGGGGCGGGAAGCACAGATACGCAGTATTTT | CASSQGAGSTDTQYF
TRBJ2-7 | - | TRBD2 | TRBV6-2/TRBV6-3 | TGTGCCAGCAGTTACTCTATATCCGCGGGAGGGATACCAACCTACGAGCAGTACTTC | CASSYSISAGGIPTYEQYF
TRBJ1-6 | - | - | TRBV30 | TGTGCCTGGAGTGTCCAGGATAATTCACCCCTCCACTTT | CAWSVQDNSPLHF
TRBJ1-1 | once | - | TRBV2 | TGTGCCAGCAGTGTTCTCCAGGGGTACACTGAAGCTTTCTTT | CASSVLQGYTEAFF
TRBJ2-2 | - | TRBD1 | TRBV2 | TGTGCCAGCGATAACACAGGGGCGTCCGGGGAGCTGTTTTTT | CASDNTGASGELFF
TRBJ2-1 | - | - | TRBV6-6 | TGTGCCAGCAGTCGTTTAGCGGCCTCAAGCTCCTACAATGAGCAGTTCTTC | CASSRLAASSSYNEQFF
TRBJ2-2 | - | - | TRBV27 | TGTGCCAGCAGGCTACTAGAGTACACCGGGGAGCTGTTTTTT | CASRLLEYTGELFF
TRBJ1-6 | - | - | TRBV16 | TGTGCCAGCAGCCAGCTTACAAGAAATTCACCCCTCCACTTT | CASSQLTRNSPLHF
TRBJ2-5 | - | - | TRBV9 | TGTGCCAGCAGCACAGGGCGCCAAGAGACCCAGTACTTC | CASSTGRQETQYF
TRBJ1-1 | - | TRBD1 | TRBV5-1 | TGCGCCAGCAGCCCCTGGACAGGGAGCGCTGAAGCTTTCTTT | CASSPWTGSAEAFF
TRBJ2-1 | - | TRBD2 | TRBV9 | TGTGCCAGCAGCCCAGCCAGCGGGATCGGGAATGAGCAGTTCTTC | CASSPASGIGNEQFF
TRBJ1-1 | - | TRBD1 | TRBV18 | TGTGCCAGCTCACCGACAGGGACATCCAGCTTT | CASSPTGTSSF
TRBJ1-5 | - | TRBD1 | TRBV18 | TGTGCCAGCTCACCGGATAGGACAGGGCATCAGCCCCAGCATTTT | CASSPDRTGHQPQHF
TRBJ2-2 | - | TRBD2 | TRBV6-2/TRBV6-3 | TGTGCCAGCAGCCCTAGCGGGAGGAACACCGGGGAGCTGTTTTTT | CASSPSGRNTGELFF
TRBJ1-2 | - | - | TRBV27 | TGTGCCAGCAGTACAAACTATGGCTACACCTTC | CASSTNYGYTF
TRBJ1-1 | few | TRBD1 | TRBV10-3 | TGTGCCATCAGTGGACAGGGGGCGAACACTGAAGCTTTCTTT | CAISGQGANTEAFF
TRBJ2-2 | - | - | TRBV5-1 | TGCGCCAGCAGCTATCAGGGTTACACCGGGGAGCTGTTTTTT | CASSYQGYTGELFF
TRBJ2-7 | - | - | TRBV9 | TGTGCCAGCAGCGTAGAGCACAGTACCTACGAGCAGTACTTC | CASSVEHSTYEQYF
TRBJ1-2 | few | - | TRBV18 | TGTGCCAGCTCACCTTCTACAGGGAAAAACTATGGCTACACCTTC | CASSPSTGKNYGYTF
TRBJ2-7 | - | - | TRBV2 | TGTGCCAGCACCGTACTTCGGCAGGGGTACGAGCAGTACTTC | CASTVLRQGYEQYF
TRBJ2-3 | - | - | TRBV5-1 | TGCGCCAGCTCTAATCTTAGAAGCACAGATACGCAGTATTTT | CASSNLRSTDTQYF
TRBJ2-2 | few | TRBD2 | TRBV11-3 | TGTGCCAGCAGAGGGCGGGAGACCAGCACCGGGGAGCTGTTTTTT | CASRGRETSTGELFF
TRBJ1-2 | - | - | TRBV28 | TGTGCCAGCTCGTCCCCCGGCCGAGTCGGGACTAAGCTCTATGGCTACACCTTC | CASSSPGRVGTKLYGYTF
TRBJ1-1 | - | TRBD1 | TRBV7-2 | TGTGCCAGCAGCTCGCTCCCAGGGGGAACTGAAGCTTTCTTT | CASSSLPGGTEAFF
TRBJ2-5 | few | TRBD2 | TRBV27 | TGTGCCAGCAGTTCCCGACCGGGACTAGCGGGAGAGGTAGAGACCCAGTACTTC | CASSSRPGLAGEVETQYF
TRBJ1-1 | - | TRBD1 | TRBV5-1 | TGCGCCAGCAGCCCGCGGACAGGGAGAGACACTGAAGCTTTCTTT | CASSPRTGRDTEAFF
TRBJ1-2 | - | TRBD1 | TRBV29-1 | TGCAGCATAGGACAGGTTGGAGATGGCTACACCTTC | CSIGQVGDGYTF
TRBJ2-7 | - | TRBD1 | TRBV12-3/TRBV12-4 | TGTGCCAGCAGCCCCCGACAGGGGTACGAGCAGTACTTC | CASSPRQGYEQYF
TRBJ1-5 | few | - | TRBV6-2/TRBV6-3 | TGTGCCAGCAGTTACCAGGGGTCTTATCAGCCCCAGCATTTT | CASSYQGSYQPQHF
TRBJ1-1 | - | - | TRBV12-3/TRBV12-4 | TGTGCCAGCAGTTTGGGGGGAAACACTGAAGCTTTCTTT | CASSLGGNTEAFF
TRBJ1-5 | - | TRBD1 | TRBV5-1 | TGCGCCAGCAGCTCCGGGACAGGGGGACAGCCCCAGCATTTT | CASSSGTGGQPQHF
TRBJ2-3 | - | - | TRBV7-2 | TGTGCCAGCAGTCCCCCGTACACAGATACGCAGTATTTT | CASSPPYTDTQYF
TRBJ1-5 | - | TRBD1 | TRBV7-6 | TGTGCCAGCAGCTTAGGATCTGACAGGGTTAATCAGCCCCAGCATTTT | CASSLGSDRVNQPQHF
TRBJ2-2 | - | TRBD2 | TRBV11-2 | TGTGCCAGCAGCTTACTACGGACTAGCGGGAAGGAGAACACCGGGGAGCTGTTTTTT | CASSLLRTSGKENTGELFF
TRBJ1-3 | - | - | TRBV15 | TGTGCCACCAGCAGAGGTGCCGAGAGGGCCGGAAACACCATATATTTT | CATSRGAERAGNTIYF
TRBJ1-2 | - | TRBD1 | TRBV18 | TGTGCCAGCTCACTAGACAGGGAAGAGATCTATGGCTACACCTTC | CASSLDREEIYGYTF
TRBJ1-1 | - | TRBD1 | TRBV28 | TGTGCTTGTAGACAGGGACGGGTCGTGGCTGAAGCTTTCTTT | CACRQGRVVAEAFF